The 27 T cell receptor beta chains presented below share a single source sample, sequenced in a study of multiple sclerosis patients with progressive multifocal leukoencephalopathy. Indicated time point: time of PML onset. The assay was immunoSEQ multiplex PCR, and TCRdb's table has in-frame clones only and misses some. The table includes 25,000 to 35,000 clones, about 90% detected once. Sequenced material: PBMCs, taken from a patient treated with natalizumab. These receptor sequences come from a human donor with progressive multifocal leukoencephalopathy.

The genes are TRBV5-1 and TRBJ2-5; possibly TRBD2 for D (6 bases). CDR1 is SGHRS and CDR2 is YFSETQ in the germline V gene. Deletions cut 4 bases from V and 0 bases from J, with 10 bases between. The CDR3 loop spans 14 amino acids. The CDR3, as DNA: TGCGCCAGCAGCCCAAGGACTAACCAAGAGACCCAGTACTTC. This translates into CASSPRTNQETQYF.

The genes are TRBV15 and TRBJ1-1; D gene unclear. There are 13 residues in the CDR3. V was clipped by 0 bases and J by 10 bases, with 12 bases between them. Germline V gene sequence: CDR1 LNHNV, CDR2 YYDKDF (reference sequence). CDR3 nucleotide sequence: TGTGCCACCAGCAGAGAACCCACCCGGGGAGCTTTCTTT. It translates to CATSREPTRGAFF.

The chain recombines TRBV5-1 with TRBJ1-2; weak D call: TRBD1 (6 bases). Per germline, CDR1 SGHRS and CDR2 YFSETQ. Trimming cost V 4 bases and J 8 bases, with 18 bases left between them. This CDR3 has 14 residues. The CDR3 is CASSPIDRLRGYTF. The CDR3 DNA reads as TGCGCCAGCAGCCCGATCGACAGGTTAAGAGGCTACACCTTC. Based on the CDR3 plus reference TRBV5-1 and TRBJ1-2, the full variable domain is KAGVTQTPRYLIKTRGQQVTLSCSPISGHRSVSWYQQTPGQGLQFLFEYFSETQRNKGNFPGRFSGRQFSNSRSEMNVSTLELGDSALYLCASSPIDRLRGYTFGSGTRLTVV.

This clone was found a few times. A far larger clone is off by one base, so a read error is likely. The CDR3 DNA is TGTGCCAGCAGTTGGGGAGAGGGAGAGCAGTACTTC. Protein sequence: CASSWGEGEQYF. The chain links TRBV28 to TRBJ2-7, with a possible D match to TRBD2 (5 bases). The CDR3 covers 12 residues. The germline V gene encodes CDR1 MDHEN and CDR2 SYDVKM. V dropped 4 bases and J dropped 7 bases, with 11 bases sitting between them. Full variable domain (missing parts from reference TRBV28 and TRBJ2-7): DVKVTQSSRYLVKRTGEKVFLECVQDMDHENMFWYRQDPGLGLRLIYFSYDVKMKEKGDIPEGYSVSREKKERFSLILESASTNQTSMYLCASSWGEGEQYFGPGTRLTVT.

The chain is built from TRBV2 and TRBJ2-1; D gene uncertain. Germline assignment: CDR1 SNHLY and CDR2 FYNNEI. The length of the CDR3 is 13 residues. Deletions cut 7 bases from V and 7 bases from J, with 14 bases between. The CDR3 region has the DNA TGTGCCAGCATAGGGCTAACGGTAAATGAGCAGTTCTTC. This translates into CASIGLTVNEQFF.

This chain joins TRBV6-1 and TRBJ2-2; D gene uncertain. Germline V gene lookup returns CDR1 MNHNS and CDR2 SASEGT. The CDR3 extends over 14 amino acids. Trimming pared 3 bases from V and 6 bases from J, leaving 11 bases between. The CDR3 region has the DNA TGTGCCAGCAGTGATTGGGGTCCCTCCGGGGAGCTGTTTTTT. Amino acids: CASSDWGPSGELFF.

J is TRBJ1-6 and V is TRBV6-1; D gene uncertain. This CDR3 has 12 amino acids. V was trimmed by 6 bases and J by 7 bases, leaving 7 bases between them. Germline V gene sequence: CDR1 MNHNS, CDR2 SASEGT. DNA for the CDR3: TGTGCCAGCAGGGACGGGAATTCACCCCTCCACTTT. It codes for CASRDGNSPLHF.

The chain is built from TRBV5-6 and TRBJ2-3; D possibly corresponds to TRBD2 (6 bases). The CDR3 spans 18 residues. The germline V gene encodes CDR1 SGHDT and CDR2 YYEEEE. Trimming shortened V by 8 bases and J by 1 base, and 26 bases separated the two germline ends. The CDR3, as DNA: TGTGCCAGGGGACTCCGGGGTCGGGACGATTTGGGCACAGATACGCAGTATTTT. Its protein product is CARGLRGRDDLGTDTQYF.

The chain has TRBV19 and TRBJ2-1, with 15 bases aligning to TRBD2. Trimming cost V 5 bases and J 7 bases; bases outside gene matches: 6. Germline V gives CDR1 LNHDA, CDR2 SQIVND (reference sequence). This CDR3 spans 16 amino acids. The CDR3 region is CASSGLAGGPTNEQFF. Written as DNA, the CDR3 is TGTGCCAGTAGTGGACTAGCGGGAGGGCCGACGAATGAGCAGTTCTTC.

Regarding this clone: The junction departs from germline at one end; a sequencing error may be responsible. DNA of the CDR3: TGTGCCAGCAGGGAAGTATACGGCCAGGGGGCCAACGTCCTGACTTTC. Its translation is CASREVYGQGANVLTF. The gene calls are TRBV2 and TRBJ2-6, with D unclear. CDR3 length: 16 amino acids. Looked up from germline, CDR1 is SNHLY and CDR2 is FYNNEI.

This clone turned up a few times. The chain links TRBV13 to TRBJ1-1; D is possibly TRBD1 (6 bases). Germline V lookup: CDR1 PRHDT, CDR2 FYEKMQ (reference sequence). The CDR3 has 16 amino acids. The germline V and J ends were trimmed by 1 base and 1 base, with 13 bases remaining between them. The CDR3 DNA reads TGTGCCAGCAGCTTAGTATCCGGGACAAAGAACACTGAAGCTTTCTTT. The encoded protein is CASSLVSGTKNTEAFF.

The gene calls are TRBV7-2 and TRBJ1-1; no clear D. Trimming shortened V by 4 bases and J by 4 bases, and 7 bases separated the two germline ends. Germline CDR1 is SGHTA and CDR2 is FQGNSA. The CDR3 sequence is 12 residues long. This CDR3 reads CASSSRFTEAFF. In nucleotides, the CDR3 is TGTGCCAGCAGCTCCCGGTTCACTGAAGCTTTCTTT.

This sequence joins TRBV28 and TRBJ1-5; D is unresolved. The CDR3 spans 14 residues. Germline CDR1 MDHEN, CDR2 SYDVKM. V gave up 6 bases and J gave up 2 bases, with 11 bases separating them. CDR3 nucleotide sequence: TGTGCCAGCAGAAGCGAGAGGGGCAATCAGCCCCAGCATTTT. Amino acid sequence: CASRSERGNQPQHF.

This clone was seen only once. This chain connects TRBV6-1 to TRBJ1-1; weak D call: TRBD1 (5 bases). This CDR3 has 17 amino acids. Germline V lookup: CDR1 MNHNS, CDR2 SASEGT. V shed 4 bases and J shed 0 bases, with 18 bases lying between them. CDR3 protein: CASSVGGRGTMNTEAFF. The CDR3 region has the DNA TGTGCCAGCAGTGTTGGAGGTAGGGGCACTATGAACACTGAAGCTTTCTTT.

This clone occurred a few times. V and J are TRBV6-1 and TRBJ1-2, with D unresolved. This CDR3 has 13 amino acids. Trimming pared 4 bases from V and 2 bases from J, leaving 8 bases between. Germline V gene data show CDR1 as MNHNS and CDR2 as SASEGT. The CDR3 nucleotides read TGTGCCAGCAGTGCCAACATCAACTATGGCTACACCTTC. Its protein product is CASSANINYGYTF.

The V gene is TRBV4-1, the J gene TRBJ1-6, with 9 positions matching TRBD1. The CDR3 covers 15 residues. V trimming: 1 base; J trimming: 9 bases; junction bases outside the gene matches: 4. Looked up from germline, CDR1 is MGHRA and CDR2 is YSYEKL. The CDR3 region has the DNA TGCGCCAGCAGCCAAGGACAGACAGGGGGTTCACCCCTCCACTTT. It translates to CASSQGQTGGSPLHF.

V gene TRBV5-1 combines with J gene TRBJ1-1, with a weak D call TRBD1 (5 bases). Trimming pared 2 bases from V and 4 bases from J, leaving 18 bases between. The CDR3 covers 16 residues. Germline CDR1 and CDR2: SGHRS and YFSETQ. In DNA form, the CDR3 reads TGCGCCAGCAGCTTCCGTCAGGGAAGCGGGAGCACTGAAGCTTTCTTT. Protein: CASSFRQGSGSTEAFF.

The V gene is TRBV2, the J gene TRBJ2-7; 11 nucleotides agree with TRBD1. The CDR3 totals 14 residues. Unmatched junction bases numbered 7, after V lost 9 bases and J lost 3 bases. From germline, CDR1 is SNHLY and CDR2 FYNNEI. The CDR3 coding sequence is TGTGCCAGTAGAACCGGGACAGGGGGCTACGAGCAGTACTTC. Its translation: CASRTGTGGYEQYF.

The gene calls are TRBV29-1 and TRBJ2-2, with D tentatively TRBD2 (5 bases). The CDR3 sequence is 12 residues long. V dropped 5 bases and J dropped 3 bases, with 7 bases sitting between them. Germline V gene lookup returns CDR1 SQVTM and CDR2 ANQGSEA. The CDR3 loop reads CSVRRHTGELFF. CDR3 nucleotides: TGCAGCGTTCGGAGGCACACCGGGGAGCTGTTTTTT.

This clone showed up just once. The chain has TRBV11-2 and TRBJ1-2; possibly TRBD1 for D (6 bases). The CDR3 is 15 amino acids. Germline CDR1 is SGHAT and CDR2 is FQNNGV. The V gene lost 5 bases and the J gene lost 4 bases, with 17 bases spanning the gap. The CDR3: CASSPLRDIPYGYTF. The CDR3 DNA reads TGTGCCAGCAGCCCCCTCCGGGACATCCCCTATGGCTACACCTTC.

The chain recombines TRBV5-1 with TRBJ1-2; D is unclear. The CDR3 extends over 13 amino acids. Germline loops: CDR1 SGHRS, CDR2 YFSETQ. Trimming shortened V by 0 bases and J by 2 bases, and 5 bases separated the two germline ends. For the CDR3, the DNA is TGCGCCAGCAGCTTGGCAGAGAACTATGGCTACACCTTC. This encodes CASSLAENYGYTF.

This clone came up once. V is TRBV11-2 and J is TRBJ1-3; D is perhaps TRBD1 (5 bases). CDR3 size: 16 residues. V lost 0 bases and J 0 bases, leaving 9 bases between the germline ends. Germline V gene data show CDR1 as SGHAT and CDR2 as FQNNGV. Here the CDR3 DNA reads TGTGCCAGCAGCTTAGACAGGGTCTCCTCTGGAAACACCATATATTTT. Translating gives CASSLDRVSSGNTIYF.

The chain employs TRBV18 and TRBJ2-5; perhaps TRBD2 as D (5 bases). This CDR3 has 14 amino acids. CDR1 is KGHSH and CDR2 is LQKENI in the germline V gene. Trimming shortened V by 5 bases and J by 5 bases, and 15 bases separated the two germline ends. This chain's CDR3 is CASSASWTGETQYF. The CDR3 coding sequence is TGTGCCAGCTCAGCCAGCTGGACGGGGGAGACCCAGTACTTC.

In its sample, this clone was seen a few times. The rearrangement links TRBV30 to TRBJ2-1, with TRBD2 matching 13 bases. This CDR3 has 18 residues. Trimming at V came to 2 bases and at J to 0 bases, leaving 7 bases not matched to a gene. Germline CDR1 GTSNPN, CDR2 SVGIG (reference sequence). CDR3 DNA sequence: TGTGCCTGGAGTATAGGGACTAGCGGGACCCGCTCCTACAATGAGCAGTTCTTC. This gives the protein CAWSIGTSGTRSYNEQFF.

For the CDR3, the DNA is TGTGCCAGCAGCGAGATGGGACAGGGGAACTACGAGCAGTACTTC. Protein sequence: CASSEMGQGNYEQYF. The chain couples TRBV14 to TRBJ2-5; 10 nucleotides agree with TRBD1. The J call could be wrong; TRBJ2-7 is a better fit for the DNA end. CDR1 is SGHDN and CDR2 is FVKESK in the germline V gene. This CDR3 contains 15 residues.

This clone was seen a few times. The V gene is TRBV2, the J gene TRBJ2-2; 8 nucleotides align to TRBD2. Germline trimming cut 3 bases from V and 6 bases from J; bases unmatched to any gene: 6. In germline, CDR1 is SNHLY, CDR2 FYNNEI. The CDR3 loop spans 15 amino acids. In DNA, the CDR3 is TGTGCCAGCAGTGACGGTTGGCGGGAGGCCGGGGAGCTGTTTTTT. It encodes CASSDGWREAGELFF.

The chain links TRBV11-1 to TRBJ2-7; D is undetermined. Trimming removed 1 base at V and 4 bases at J, with 14 bases between. The CDR3 runs to 15 residues. The V gene's germline CDR1 is SGHAT and CDR2 FQDESV (reference sequence). The CDR3 DNA reads as TGTGCCAGCAGCTTAGATCACACCGTGGGGTACGAGCAGTACTTC. This codes for CASSLDHTVGYEQYF.